The entry below gives a single T cell receptor beta chain sequence along with its context. Antigen unknown. These data are taken from a study of T cell responses to AZD1222 COVID-19 vaccine. Notes on the study in general: Just a handful of AZD1222 recipients tested seropositive at baseline. In a largely white British group with more females than males, clonal diversity was possibly underestimated.

The V gene's germline CDR1 is SGHRS and CDR2 YFSETQ. Between the trimmed V and J ends, which lost 5 bases and 6 bases, there was a span of 17 bases. CDR3 length equals 14 residues. Clones were sequenced by immunoSEQ multiplex PCR, and TCRdb holds only the in-frame ones, with some missing. The sample includes 100,000 to 150,000 clones, about 90% of them seen just once. The V call is TRBV5-1, the J call TRBJ1-2, with D possibly being TRBD1 (6 bases). This receptor was taken from an adult in good health. This sample comprised peripheral blood, obtained on day 0 of MenACWY control vaccination. The CDR3 DNA reads as TGCGCCAGCAGGCGTGGCGGACAGTCGCATGGCTACACCTTC. It codes for CASRRGGQSHGYTF.